This TCR beta chain is drawn from a study of T cells after yellow fever vaccination. TCRdb ran MiXCR on the 5' RACE reads and lists one entry per CDR3 protein. Of 300,000 to 350,000 distinct CDR3 sequences listed, around 10% are singletons. CDR1 MNHEY and CDR2 SVGAGI come from the germline V gene. Trimming took off 0 bases at V and 4 bases at J, with 11 bases between the two ends. The CDR3 totals 15 residues. This clonotype was seen more than once but under ten times. The chain carries TRBV6-5 and TRBJ2-3; TRBD2 might be the D (7 bases). Material: CD4+ T cells sorted from PBMCs, obtained 45 days after the yellow fever booster vaccination. The sequence derives from a man aged 18 to 29 who received the YFV17D yellow fever vaccine. CDR3 nucleotides: TGTGCCAGCAGTTACTCGGAGGGGGGGGCAGATACGCAGTATTTT. Translated, it gives CASSYSEGGADTQYF.